This entry concerns a single T cell receptor beta chain. This sample was taken from a study of cytomegalovirus exposure and HLA in healthy donors. Study as a whole: The Caucasian-associated ancestry cluster contained about 80% of the approximately 410 genotyped donors.

13 Jbeta primers and 60 Vbeta primers were used for the PCR. TCRdb's table, derived via immunoSEQ multiplex PCR, lists solely in-frame clones and lacks some. The sample lists 110,000 or so clones, around 69% occurring once. The CDR3 is 15 residues long. With 9 bases clipped from V and 2 bases from J, the junction kept 11 bases outside the gene matches. Germline V gene data show CDR1 as LNHDA and CDR2 as SQIVND (reference sequence). The origin of this receptor is a man aged 50-59 years in good health and CMV-seropositive. The sample comprised PBMCs. The J gene is TRBJ2-3, the V gene TRBV19; TRBD1 matches at 7 bases. The CDR3 loop is CASAANRGDTDTQYF. The DNA of the CDR3 is TGTGCCAGCGCCGCCAACAGGGGAGACACAGATACGCAGTATTTT.